This TCR beta chain was identified in a study of PD-L1 blockade in urothelial cancer. Study context: About nine tenths of the roughly 30 patients were men whose urothelial cancer was bladder-origin.

Sequenced by immunoSEQ multiplex PCR; TCRdb stores in-frame clones only, minus some. The sample yields under 95,000 clones, about four fifths seen once. The V end lost 8 bases, the J end lost 2 bases, and 10 bases lay between the germline ends. The CDR3 is 13 amino acids. In germline, CDR1 is MNHNS, CDR2 SASEGT. This clone was seen once. The antigen remains unidentified. Time point reported: pretreatment peripheral blood. Patients had urothelial carcinoma that was locally advanced or metastatic. Sample contribution per patient ranged from 1 to 8, covering pretreatment and on-treatment. The study, taken as a whole, reports: Durable benefit was linked to greater 3-week expansion of tumor-associated blood clones.

The clonotype originates from a woman between 70 and 85 years old with urothelial cancer. The chain has TRBV6-1 and TRBJ1-3; perhaps TRBD1 as D (6 bases). Here the sequenced sample was PBMCs, taken around atezolizumab (anti-PD-L1) treatment. The DNA for the CDR3 is TGTGCCAGCTCACAGGGCCCTGGAAACACCATATATTTT. It is translated as CASSQGPGNTIYF.